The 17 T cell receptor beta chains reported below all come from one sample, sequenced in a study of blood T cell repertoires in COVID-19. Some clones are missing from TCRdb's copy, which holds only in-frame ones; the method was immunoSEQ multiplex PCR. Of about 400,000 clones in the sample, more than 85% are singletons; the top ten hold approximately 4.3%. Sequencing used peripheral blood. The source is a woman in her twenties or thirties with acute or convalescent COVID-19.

CDR3 sequence: CASSFIRGGTDTQYF. The CDR3 DNA sequence: TGTGCCAGCAGCTTCATCAGGGGCGGCACAGATACGCAGTATTTT. V is TRBV7-3 and J is TRBJ2-3; weak D call: TRBD1 (6 bases). From germline, CDR1 is SGHTA and CDR2 FQGTGA. This CDR3 has 15 residues. The germline V and J ends were trimmed by 3 bases and 1 base, with 11 bases remaining between them.

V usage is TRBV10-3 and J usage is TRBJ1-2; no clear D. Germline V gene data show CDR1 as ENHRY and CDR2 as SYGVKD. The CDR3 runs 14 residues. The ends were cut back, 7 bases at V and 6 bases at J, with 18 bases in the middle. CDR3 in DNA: TGTGCCATCACCAAAATCGGGAGCGGACATGGCTACACCTTC. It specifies CAITKIGSGHGYTF.

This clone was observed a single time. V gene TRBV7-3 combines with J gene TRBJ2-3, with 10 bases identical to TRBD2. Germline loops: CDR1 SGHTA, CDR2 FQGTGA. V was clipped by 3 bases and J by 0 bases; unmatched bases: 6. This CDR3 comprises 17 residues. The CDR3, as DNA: TGTGCCAGCAGCTTGCTAGCGGGGGCTACTAGCACAGATACGCAGTATTTT. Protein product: CASSLLAGATSTDTQYF.

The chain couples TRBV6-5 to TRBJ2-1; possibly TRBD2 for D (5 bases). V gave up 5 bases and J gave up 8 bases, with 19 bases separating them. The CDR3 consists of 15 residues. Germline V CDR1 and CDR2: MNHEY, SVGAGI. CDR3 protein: CASSPKSRGWHEQFF. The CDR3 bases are TGTGCCAGCAGTCCGAAAAGCCGGGGATGGCATGAGCAGTTCTTC.

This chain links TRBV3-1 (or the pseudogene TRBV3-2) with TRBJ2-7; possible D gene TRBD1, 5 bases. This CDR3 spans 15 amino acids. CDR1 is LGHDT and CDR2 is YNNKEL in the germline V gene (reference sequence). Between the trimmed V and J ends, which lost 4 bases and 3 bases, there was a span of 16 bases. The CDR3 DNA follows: TGTGCCAGCAGCCTCAGGGTGGACGGGTTCTACGAGCAGTACTTC. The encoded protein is CASSLRVDGFYEQYF.

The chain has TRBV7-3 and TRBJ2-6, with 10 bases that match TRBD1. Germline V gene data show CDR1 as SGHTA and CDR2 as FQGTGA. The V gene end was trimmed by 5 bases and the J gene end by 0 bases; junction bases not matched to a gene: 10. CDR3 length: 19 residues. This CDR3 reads CASSPRQGALISGANVLTF. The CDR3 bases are TGTGCCAGCAGCCCCCGACAGGGGGCCCTTATCTCTGGGGCCAACGTCCTGACTTTC.

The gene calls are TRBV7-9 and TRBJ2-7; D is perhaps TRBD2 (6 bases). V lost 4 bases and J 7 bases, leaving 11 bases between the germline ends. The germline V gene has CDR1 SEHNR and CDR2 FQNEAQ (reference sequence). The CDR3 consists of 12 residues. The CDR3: CASSYGGREQYF. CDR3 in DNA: TGTGCCAGCAGCTACGGGGGTAGGGAGCAGTACTTC.

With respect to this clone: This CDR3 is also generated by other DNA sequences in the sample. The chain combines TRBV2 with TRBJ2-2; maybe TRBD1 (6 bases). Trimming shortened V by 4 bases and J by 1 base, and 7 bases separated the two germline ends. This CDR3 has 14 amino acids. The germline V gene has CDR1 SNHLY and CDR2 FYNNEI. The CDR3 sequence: CASSGGRNTGELFF. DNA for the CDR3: TGTGCCAGCAGTGGGGGGCGGAACACCGGGGAGCTGTTTTTT.

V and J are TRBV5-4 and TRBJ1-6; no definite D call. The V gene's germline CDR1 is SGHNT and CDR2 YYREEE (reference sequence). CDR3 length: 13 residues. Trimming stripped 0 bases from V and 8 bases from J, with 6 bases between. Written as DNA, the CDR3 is TGTGCCAGCAGCTTGGGTCCAGATTCACCCCTCCACTTT. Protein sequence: CASSLGPDSPLHF.

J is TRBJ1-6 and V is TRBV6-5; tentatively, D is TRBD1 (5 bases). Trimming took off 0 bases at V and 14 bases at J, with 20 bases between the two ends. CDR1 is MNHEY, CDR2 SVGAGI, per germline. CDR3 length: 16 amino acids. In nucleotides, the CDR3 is TGTGCCAGCAGTTACTCGAGCGGCGGGGGACCTAGGGCCCTCCACTTT. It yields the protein CASSYSSGGGPRALHF.

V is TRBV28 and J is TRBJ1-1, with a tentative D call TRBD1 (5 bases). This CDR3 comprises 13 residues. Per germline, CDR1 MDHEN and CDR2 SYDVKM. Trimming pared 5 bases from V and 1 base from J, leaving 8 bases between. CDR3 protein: CASSRTGNTEAFF. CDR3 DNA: TGTGCCAGCAGTAGAACAGGGAACACTGAAGCTTTCTTT.

The CDR3 protein is CASSPDLGTGLNEQFF. For the CDR3, the DNA is TGTGCCAGCAGCCCAGATTTAGGGACAGGTCTGAATGAGCAGTTCTTC. The chain recombines TRBV11-2 with TRBJ2-1; 8 bases line up with TRBD1. V gave up 5 bases and J gave up 7 bases; unmatched junction bases: 13. The CDR3 has 16 residues. In germline, CDR1 is SGHAT, CDR2 FQNNGV.

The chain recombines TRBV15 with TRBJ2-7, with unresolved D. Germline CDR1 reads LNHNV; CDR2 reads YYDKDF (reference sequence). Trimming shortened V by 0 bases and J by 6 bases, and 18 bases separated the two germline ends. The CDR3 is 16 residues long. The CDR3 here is CATSRDKEQITTEQYF. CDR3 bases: TGTGCCACCAGCAGAGATAAAGAACAGATCACGACCGAGCAGTACTTC.

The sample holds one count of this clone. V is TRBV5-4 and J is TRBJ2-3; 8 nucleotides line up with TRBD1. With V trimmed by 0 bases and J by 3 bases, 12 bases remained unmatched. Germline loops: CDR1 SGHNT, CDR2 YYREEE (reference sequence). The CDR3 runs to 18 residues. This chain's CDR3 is CASSLGGRGRGRTDTQYF. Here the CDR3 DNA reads TGTGCCAGCAGCTTGGGGGGCCGTGGCAGGGGGCGGACAGATACGCAGTATTTT.

The CDR3 nucleotides are TGTGCCAGCAGTCGGGAAACGAGGAAAGGCTACACCTTC. This gives the protein CASSRETRKGYTF. This rearrangement joins TRBV12-3 or TRBV12-4 to TRBJ1-2; D unresolved. The CDR3 runs 13 residues. With 5 bases removed from V and 8 bases from J, the gap between germline ends came to 15 bases.

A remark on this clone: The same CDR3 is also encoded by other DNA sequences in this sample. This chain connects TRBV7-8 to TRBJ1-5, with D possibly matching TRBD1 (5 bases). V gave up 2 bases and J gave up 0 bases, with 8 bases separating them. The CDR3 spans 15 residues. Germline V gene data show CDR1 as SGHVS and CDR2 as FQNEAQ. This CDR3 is CASSLQGYSNQPQHF. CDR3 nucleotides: TGTGCCAGCAGCTTACAGGGATATAGCAATCAGCCCCAGCATTTT.

CDR3 DNA: TGTGCCAGCAGCCAACGTGTCGCCGGGGGCACTGAAGCTTTCTTT. It codes for CASSQRVAGGTEAFF. This chain links TRBV3-1 (or the pseudogene TRBV3-2) with TRBJ1-1; TRBD1 might be the D (5 bases). Germline CDR1 is LGHDT and CDR2 is YNNKEL (reference sequence). V was shortened by 2 bases and J by 4 bases, with 14 bases between the two germline ends. CDR3 length equals 15 residues.